The rows below give T cell receptor beta chains drawn from one sample of a study of CD8 T cells in ankylosing spondylitis. In TCRdb, the 5' RACE reads were re-called with MiXCR into one record per CDR3 protein. Counted here are some 330,000 distinct CDR3 sequences, 8% occurring once; the ten biggest clones make up about 15%. Material: blood, either unsorted or a sorted T cell fraction (not recorded which). Receptors originate from a male donor with ankylosing spondylitis. Both conserved end residues are part of each CDR3. A D gene is named only where the DNA matches it firmly. Part of the rows lack a size; the others show once, few, many or a class for expanded clones.

D	length	size	V	J	CDR3	DNA
NA	14	NA	TRBV29-1	TRBJ2-3	CSVDPPGVTDTQYF	TGCAGCGTTGATCCCCCGGGAGTCACAGATACGCAGTATTTT
NA	15	few	TRBV3-1	TRBJ2-3	CASSQGGTLTDTQYF	TGTGCCAGCAGCCAAGGTGGGACACTCACAGATACGCAGTATTTT
NA	14	many	TRBV7-9	TRBJ2-7	CASSYRTETYEQYF	TGTGCCAGCAGCTACCGGACAGAAACCTACGAGCAGTACTTC
TRBD2	16	few	TRBV20-1	TRBJ2-1	CSAREPAGGDDNEQFF	TGCAGTGCTAGAGAGCCAGCGGGAGGGGACGACAATGAGCAGTTCTTC
NA	16	few	TRBV18	TRBJ1-1	CASSQRLQGVNTEAFF	TGTGCCAGCTCACAAAGACTTCAGGGTGTAAACACTGAAGCTTTCTTT
NA	14	many	TRBV11-2	TRBJ2-7	CASSQLVSSYEQYF	TGTGCCAGCAGCCAACTTGTTAGCTCCTACGAGCAGTACTTC
TRBD2	15	few	TRBV11-2	TRBJ2-1	CASSARLAGYNEQFF	TGTGCCAGCAGCGCCCGACTAGCGGGCTACAATGAGCAGTTCTTC
NA	15	few	TRBV12-3/TRBV12-4	TRBJ2-7	CASSSWEAVRYEQYF	TGTGCCAGCAGTTCCTGGGAGGCCGTCCGCTACGAGCAGTACTTC
NA	13	NA	TRBV14	TRBJ1-1	CASSPQGTTEAFF	TGTGCCAGCAGCCCCCAGGGGACCACTGAAGCTTTCTTT
NA	13	few	TRBV7-3	TRBJ1-5	CASSLDANQPQHF	TGTGCCAGCAGCTTAGACGCAAATCAGCCCCAGCATTTT
NA	13	few	TRBV5-5	TRBJ2-1	CASSLGLSVLQFF	TGTGCCAGCAGCTTGGGCCTCTCTGTTTTGCAGTTCTTC
TRBD1	15	many	TRBV9	TRBJ1-2	CASSSEGGLVGGYTF	TGTGCCAGCAGCTCAGAAGGGGGCTTAGTCGGTGGCTACACCTTC
TRBD2	16	NA	TRBV7-2	TRBJ2-3	CASSLVGGGFTDTQYF	TGTGCCAGCAGCTTAGTAGGCGGGGGTTTCACAGATACGCAGTATTTT
TRBD2	17	few	TRBV15	TRBJ2-2	CATSRDGGRVVTGELFF	TGTGCCACCAGCAGAGACGGTGGGAGGGTGGTCACCGGGGAGCTGTTTTTT
NA	14	NA	TRBV28	TRBJ2-7	CASKTGGASYEQYF	TGTGCCAGCAAAACAGGGGGGGCCTCCTACGAGCAGTACTTC
NA	13	many	TRBV28	TRBJ2-3	CASRDGGADTQYF	TGTGCCAGCAGAGACGGCGGGGCAGATACGCAGTATTTT
NA	15	many	TRBV5-6	TRBJ1-5	CASSLTAYSNQPQHF	TGTGCCAGCAGCTTGACAGCATATAGCAATCAGCCCCAGCATTTT
TRBD1	16	few	TRBV10-3	TRBJ2-7	CAIAEDRASSGTEQYF	TGTGCCATCGCGGAAGACAGGGCATCGTCCGGCACCGAGCAGTACTTC
TRBD2	18	NA	TRBV5-1	TRBJ2-5	CASSPSRTSGRASETQYF	TGCGCCAGCAGCCCATCCCGGACTAGCGGGAGGGCCTCGGAGACCCAGTACTTC
NA	14	NA	TRBV15	TRBJ2-1	CATSRAGSYNEQFF	TGTGCCACCAGCAGAGCCGGGTCCTACAATGAGCAGTTCTTC
TRBD2	17	few	TRBV5-1	TRBJ2-1	CASSLEPLAGGYNEQFF	TGCGCCAGCAGCTTGGAGCCACTAGCGGGAGGGTACAATGAGCAGTTCTTC
NA	10	many	TRBV29-1	TRBJ1-1	CSVTRNQAFF	TGCAGCGTTACAAGGAACCAGGCTTTCTTT
NA	11	many	TRBV29-1	TRBJ1-2	CSVERDTSYTF	TGCAGCGTTGAAAGGGACACTTCCTACACCTTC
TRBD1	15	NA	TRBV11-1	TRBJ1-6	CASSSRTGRGSPLHF	TGTGCCAGCAGCTCGCGGACAGGGAGGGGCTCACCCCTCCACTTT
NA	14	many	TRBV5-1	TRBJ2-5	CASIPTGTLGTQYF	TGCGCCAGCATCCCGACAGGGACTTTAGGGACCCAGTACTTC
NA	17	few	TRBV10-3	TRBJ2-1	CAISESRPRSSYNEQFF	TGTGCCATCAGTGAGTCCCGACCCAGGAGCTCCTACAATGAGCAGTTCTTC
NA	14	few	TRBV25-1	TRBJ1-1	CASREAGRRDEAFF	TGTGCCAGCAGAGAGGCGGGGCGTCGAGATGAAGCTTTCTTT
NA	12	NA	TRBV5-6	TRBJ2-3	CASSIVSDTQYF	TGTGCCAGCAGCATAGTATCAGATACGCAGTATTTT
NA	15	NA	TRBV23-1	TRBJ2-5	CASSQPRRSRGTQYF	TGCGCCAGCAGTCAACCCCGAAGAAGCCGTGGGACCCAGTACTTC
NA	15	NA	TRBV3-1	TRBJ2-7	CASSQDRAQLYEQYF	TGTGCCAGCAGCCAAGATCGGGCCCAACTCTACGAGCAGTACTTC
TRBD2	19	many	TRBV5-4	TRBJ2-1	CASSSTTGLAYYSYNEQFF	TGTGCCAGCAGCTCTACTACGGGACTAGCGTACTACTCCTACAATGAGCAGTTCTTC
TRBD2	18	NA	TRBV24-1	TRBJ2-2	CATSDAGTSGRKSGELFF	TGTGCCACCAGTGATGCCGGGACTAGCGGGAGGAAGTCCGGGGAGCTGTTTTTT
NA	16	NA	TRBV7-9	TRBJ1-3	CASSLTGRDSGNTIYF	TGTGCCAGCAGCTTAACCGGGAGAGACTCTGGAAACACCATATATTTT
NA	14	NA	TRBV9	TRBJ2-5	CASSATRGLETQYF	TGTGCCAGCAGCGCGACCCGCGGTTTGGAGACCCAGTACTTC
TRBD1	15	few	TRBV5-1	TRBJ2-3	CASSSTGTAAIAQYF	TGCGCCAGCAGCTCCACCGGGACAGCCGCAATTGCGCAGTATTTT
TRBD1	14	NA	TRBV5-1	TRBJ1-1	CASSFRTGGREAFF	TGCGCCAGCAGCTTCCGGACAGGGGGGCGTGAAGCTTTCTTT
TRBD1	12	few	TRBV20-1	TRBJ2-2	CTGQGATGELFF	TGCACCGGACAGGGGGCCACCGGGGAGCTGTTTTTT
TRBD2	16	few	TRBV20-1	TRBJ2-5	CSASSGSGIFQETQYF	TGCAGTGCTAGCTCAGGTAGCGGGATATTTCAAGAGACCCAGTACTTC
NA	13	few	TRBV29-1	TRBJ1-4	CSALDATNEKLFF	TGCAGCGCCTTGGACGCAACTAATGAAAAACTGTTTTTT
TRBD2	15	NA	TRBV7-3	TRBJ2-1	CASSLRGGPSNEQFF	TGTGCCAGCAGCTTACGGGGAGGGCCTTCCAATGAGCAGTTCTTC
NA	13	many	TRBV14	TRBJ2-2	CASSHPNTGELFF	TGTGCCAGCAGCCACCCAAACACCGGGGAGCTGTTTTTT
NA	14	NA	TRBV29-1	TRBJ2-3	CSVGRVISTDTQYF	TGCAGCGTTGGGCGAGTTATAAGCACAGATACGCAGTATTTT